This T cell receptor (beta chain) emerged from a study of OX40 agonist ivuxolimab in advanced cancers. Study-level background: There were three patients with partial responses, one having hepatocellular carcinoma and two cutaneous melanoma.

The CDR3 sequence is 13 residues long. The V end was cut by 2 bases, the J end by 4 bases, with 6 bases between. The germline V gene encodes CDR1 MNHEY and CDR2 SVGAGI. TCRdb keeps only in-frame clones here, not all; method: immunoSEQ multiplex PCR. The sample consists of over 85,000 clones, roughly 90% of them appearing once. This TCR was sampled from an adult with an advanced solid tumor such as melanoma, head and neck, liver or kidney cancer. The material sequenced was CD4+ or CD8+ T cells sorted from blood, taken in a trial of the OX40 agonist ivuxolimab. V usage is TRBV6-5 and J usage is TRBJ1-5, with D unclear. The CDR3 loop is CASSYNPNQPQHF. The CDR3 nucleotides are TGTGCCAGCAGTTACAACCCAAATCAGCCCCAGCATTTT.